A selection of T cell receptor beta chains follows, all from one sample in a study of human T cells and chemical hapten exposure. Via MiXCR, TCRdb re-called the RACE reads, giving one row per CDR3 protein. This sample yields fewer than 200,000 distinct CDR3 sequences, of which under 35% are seen a single time; nearly 3% belongs to the top ten. The sequences come from whole blood, collected in connection with sensitization to the hapten diphenylcyclopropenone (DPC). These receptor sequences come from a woman aged 25-40 years with alopecia areata. Some clones in this sample may be carry-over from other donors' samples. Both conserved end residues are part of each CDR3. The D gene is left open where the match is weak. Clone sizes are given selectively: once, few, many, or a class where the clone is expanded.

CDR3aa | CDR3nt | d_gene | j_gene | v_gene | abundance
CASSQGGSPSEKLFF | TGCGCCAGCAGCCAAGGCGGCTCACCAAGTGAAAAACTGTTTTTT | NA | TRBJ1-4 | TRBV4-3 | NA
CASSSVGLHGGEQFF | TGTGCCAGCAGCTCAGTGGGACTACATGGGGGTGAGCAGTTCTTC | TRBD2 | TRBJ2-1 | TRBV7-6 | few
CATSRDPGYEQYF | TGTGCCACCAGCAGAGATCCGGGCTACGAGCAGTACTTC | NA | TRBJ2-7 | TRBV15 | NA
CSVELPPTEYDYTF | TGCAGCGTTGAATTGCCCCCGACAGAGTATGACTACACCTTC | NA | TRBJ1-2 | TRBV29-1 | NA
CASSSNWAGEQFF | TGTGCCAGCAGTTCGAACTGGGCGGGGGAGCAGTTCTTC | NA | TRBJ2-1 | TRBV28 | few
CASRPRGTGGVGAFF | TGTGCCAGCAGACCAAGGGGGACAGGGGGTGTGGGGGCTTTCTTT | TRBD1 | TRBJ1-1 | TRBV12-3/TRBV12-4 | few
CASSVFGASSAGELFF | TGTGCCAGCAGCGTATTCGGGGCCTCTTCGGCCGGGGAGCTGTTTTTT | NA | TRBJ2-2 | TRBV9 | NA
CASSSLGYGYTF | TGTGCCAGCAGTTCTCTTGGGTATGGCTACACCTTC | NA | TRBJ1-2 | TRBV12-3/TRBV12-4 | NA
CASSRTGTGANVLTF | TGTGCCAGCAGTCGGACAGGGACTGGGGCCAACGTCCTGACTTTC | TRBD1 | TRBJ2-6 | TRBV28 | NA
CASSLARQGATDTQYF | TGTGCCAGCAGCTTAGCAAGACAGGGGGCCACAGATACGCAGTATTTT | TRBD1 | TRBJ2-3 | TRBV11-1 | few
CASRPTDYNEQFF | TGTGCCAGCAGGCCGACTGATTACAATGAGCAGTTCTTC | NA | TRBJ2-1 | TRBV6-2/TRBV6-3 | NA
CASSRTGGAYEQYF | TGTGCCAGCAGCCGGACAGGGGGAGCCTACGAGCAGTACTTC | TRBD1 | TRBJ2-7 | TRBV28 | NA
CASSFSDGLAGGEDTQYF | TGTGCCAGCAGTTTCTCCGATGGACTAGCGGGAGGGGAAGATACGCAGTATTTT | TRBD2 | TRBJ2-3 | TRBV27 | NA
CASSSRRTNEKLFF | TGTGCCAGCAGTTCCCGGAGGACTAATGAAAAACTGTTTTTT | NA | TRBJ1-4 | TRBV27 | few
CATSRPGDTDTQYF | TGTGCCACCAGCAGACCTGGGGACACAGATACGCAGTATTTT | NA | TRBJ2-3 | TRBV15 | NA
CAITRDPMNTEAFF | TGTGCCATCACCCGGGACCCCATGAACACTGAAGCTTTCTTT | NA | TRBJ1-1 | TRBV10-3 | NA
CAIQLAGGSDTQYF | TGTGCCATACAGCTAGCGGGGGGGTCAGATACGCAGTATTTT | TRBD2 | TRBJ2-3 | TRBV10-3 | few
CASSSIRGSTEAFF | TGTGCCAGCAGCTCAATACGGGGGTCCACTGAAGCTTTCTTT | NA | TRBJ1-1 | TRBV11-2 | few
CSASEGTTVSDTGELFF | TGCAGTGCTTCCGAAGGGACCACGGTTTCGGACACCGGGGAGCTGTTTTTT | NA | TRBJ2-2 | TRBV20-1 | few
CASSPVAKNIQYF | TGTGCCAGTAGTCCGGTAGCCAAAAACATTCAGTACTTC | NA | TRBJ2-4 | TRBV19 | few
CSARDRGDQETQYF | TGCAGTGCTAGAGATCGTGGGGACCAAGAGACCCAGTACTTC | NA | TRBJ2-5 | TRBV20-1 | few
CSVEDPTYEQYF | TGCAGCGTTGAAGATCCCACCTACGAGCAGTACTTC | NA | TRBJ2-7 | TRBV29-1 | NA
CASSWRFSRVQYF | TGTGCCAGCAGCTGGCGATTCTCGAGGGTTCAGTACTTC | NA | TRBJ2-7 | TRBV21-1 | few
CASSKISEGNGELFF | TGTGCCAGCAGCAAGATTAGCGAGGGGAACGGGGAGCTGTTTTTT | NA | TRBJ2-2 | TRBV3-1 | NA
CASTRQGPSGANVLTF | TGTGCCAGCACCAGACAGGGACCCTCTGGGGCCAACGTCCTGACTTTC | TRBD1 | TRBJ2-6 | TRBV27 | NA
CSVGSGVNTEAFF | TGCAGCGTGGGAAGCGGGGTGAACACTGAAGCTTTCTTT | NA | TRBJ1-1 | TRBV29-1 | few
CASSPKQVDSPLHF | TGTGCCAGCTCACCAAAGCAGGTGGATTCACCCCTCCACTTT | NA | TRBJ1-6 | TRBV18 | NA
CAISEKGTRTDTQYF | TGTGCCATCAGTGAGAAGGGGACTAGGACAGATACGCAGTATTTT | TRBD2 | TRBJ2-3 | TRBV10-3 | NA
CASSLSAPTYNEQFF | TGTGCCAGCAGCTTATCCGCTCCGACCTACAATGAGCAGTTCTTC | NA | TRBJ2-1 | TRBV7-2 | NA
CASSQERGEGFGYEQYF | TGCGCCAGCAGCCAAGAAAGGGGGGAGGGATTCGGCTACGAGCAGTACTTC | NA | TRBJ2-7 | TRBV4-1 | once
CASSDHGTTSYEQYF | TGTGCCAGCAGTGATCACGGGACGACCTCCTACGAGCAGTACTTC | NA | TRBJ2-7 | TRBV25-1 | NA
CASSGSGTVTRTNEKLFF | TGTGCCAGCAGTGGCTCCGGGACAGTCACGAGAACTAATGAAAAACTGTTTTTT | TRBD1 | TRBJ1-4 | TRBV6-1 | few
CASSGRLAAGAHTQYF | TGTGCCAGCAGCGGGCGACTAGCAGCAGGGGCACATACGCAGTATTTT | NA | TRBJ2-3 | TRBV7-2 | few
CASKGQGGNQPQHF | TGTGCCAGCAAGGGACAGGGCGGCAATCAGCCCCAGCATTTT | TRBD1 | TRBJ1-5 | TRBV6-2/TRBV6-3 | many
CASSQGDRPNYGYTF | TGTGCCAGCAGCCAAGGGGACAGGCCGAACTATGGCTACACCTTC | TRBD1 | TRBJ1-2 | TRBV4-2 | NA
CASSYTSGGSDTQYF | TGTGCCAGCAGTTACACTAGCGGGGGATCAGATACGCAGTATTTT | TRBD2 | TRBJ2-3 | TRBV6-2/TRBV6-3 | many
CASSFQLAGGHEQFF | TGTGCCAGCAGTTTTCAACTAGCGGGGGGGCATGAGCAGTTCTTC | TRBD2 | TRBJ2-1 | TRBV27 | NA
CASSPQAGAVTEAFF | TGTGCCAGCAGTCCTCAAGCGGGGGCGGTAACTGAAGCTTTCTTT | NA | TRBJ1-1 | TRBV28 | NA
CASSGTGEVQPQHF | TGTGCCAGCAGCGGGACAGGGGAAGTGCAGCCCCAGCATTTT | TRBD1 | TRBJ1-5 | TRBV2 | NA
CASSVLAGSYEQYF | TGTGCCAGCAGCGTGCTAGCGGGGTCCTACGAGCAGTACTTC | TRBD2 | TRBJ2-7 | TRBV9 | NA
CASSETTGGSGYTF | TGTGCCAGCAGTGAGACAACAGGGGGCTCTGGCTACACCTTC | TRBD1 | TRBJ1-2 | TRBV25-1 | once
CSAPRTSGVYTDTQYF | TGCAGTGCTCCTAGGACTAGCGGGGTTTACACAGATACGCAGTATTTT | TRBD2 | TRBJ2-3 | TRBV20-1 | NA
CASSKLPTTEAFF | TGTGCCAGCAGCAAATTGCCAACTACTGAAGCTTTCTTT | NA | TRBJ1-1 | TRBV3-1 | few